One and the same sample provided the 5 T cell receptor beta chains below, sequenced in a study of T cells after yellow fever vaccination. TCRdb re-called the 5' RACE reads with MiXCR, one entry per CDR3 protein. The sample includes 250,000 or so distinct CDR3 sequences, 6.9% seen only once; the top ten take roughly 0.86%. The sequencing here drew on CD4+ T cells sorted from PBMCs, taken 15 days after the yellow fever booster vaccination. These receptors all stem from a young man who received the YFV17D yellow fever vaccine.

The chain joins TRBV27 to TRBJ2-7, with D uncertain. The CDR3 consists of 13 residues. Germline CDR1 reads MNHEY; CDR2 reads SMNVEV (reference sequence). Trimming took off 2 bases at V and 2 bases at J, with 7 bases between the two ends. The CDR3 sequence is CASSLRITYEQYF. CDR3 DNA sequence: TGTGCCAGCAGTTTACGTATTACCTACGAGCAGTACTTC.

The sample holds a few counts of this clonotype. The genes are TRBV7-9 and TRBJ2-3; 9 bases map to TRBD2. Trimming cost V 4 bases and J 2 bases; bases outside gene matches: 10. Germline CDR1 and CDR2: SEHNR and FQNEAQ (reference sequence). The CDR3 extends over 17 amino acids. CDR3 loop: CASSSAGTSSHTDTQYF. As DNA, the CDR3 is TGTGCCAGCAGCTCGGCCGGGACTAGCTCCCACACAGATACGCAGTATTTT.

In its sample, this clonotype was seen a few times. The V call is TRBV11-3, the J call TRBJ2-3; unclear D gene. In germline, CDR1 is SGHNT, CDR2 YENEEA. The length of the CDR3 is 16 residues. V lost 0 bases and J 1 base, leaving 11 bases between the germline ends. The CDR3 bases are TGTGCCAGCAGCTTAGATACGGGCCGGGGCACAGATACGCAGTATTTT. Translating gives CASSLDTGRGTDTQYF.

V gene TRBV7-6 combines with J gene TRBJ1-5; no clear D gene. CDR1 and CDR2 from the germline V gene are SGHVS and FNYEAQ. Trimming removed 6 bases from V and 5 bases from J, with 20 bases in between. The CDR3 extends over 16 amino acids. CDR3 residues: CASRHNGRRFDQPQHF. The CDR3 nucleotides read TGTGCCAGCAGGCACAACGGGCGGCGGTTTGATCAGCCCCAGCATTTT.

This sequence joins TRBV20-1 and TRBJ2-3, with 11 bases matching TRBD2. Germline V gives CDR1 DFQATT, CDR2 SNEGSKA (reference sequence). CDR3 length: 14 residues. Trimming removed 5 bases from V and 5 bases from J; junction bases left unmatched: 6. This CDR3 is CSAVAGGPGDTQYF. As DNA, the CDR3 is TGCAGTGCTGTAGCGGGAGGGCCGGGAGATACGCAGTATTTT.